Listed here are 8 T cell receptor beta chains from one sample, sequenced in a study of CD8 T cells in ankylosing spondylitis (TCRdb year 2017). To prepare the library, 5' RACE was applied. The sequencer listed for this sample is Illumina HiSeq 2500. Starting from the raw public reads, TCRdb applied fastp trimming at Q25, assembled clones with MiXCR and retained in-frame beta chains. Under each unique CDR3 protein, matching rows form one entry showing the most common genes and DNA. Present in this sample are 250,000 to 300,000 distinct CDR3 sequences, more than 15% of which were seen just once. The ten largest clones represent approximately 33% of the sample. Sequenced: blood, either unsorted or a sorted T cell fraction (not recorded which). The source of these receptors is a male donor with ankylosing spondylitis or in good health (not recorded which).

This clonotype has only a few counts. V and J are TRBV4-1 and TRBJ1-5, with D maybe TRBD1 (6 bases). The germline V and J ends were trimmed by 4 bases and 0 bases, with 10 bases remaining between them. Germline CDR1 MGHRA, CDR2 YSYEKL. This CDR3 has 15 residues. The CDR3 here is CASSPTGNSNQPQHF. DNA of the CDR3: TGCGCCAGCAGCCCTACAGGGAATAGCAATCAGCCCCAGCATTTT.

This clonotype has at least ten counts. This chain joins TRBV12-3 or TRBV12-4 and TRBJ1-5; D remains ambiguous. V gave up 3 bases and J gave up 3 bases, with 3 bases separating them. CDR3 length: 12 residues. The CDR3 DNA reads TGTGCCAGCAGTTTGGTCAATCAGCCCCAGCATTTT. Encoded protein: CASSLVNQPQHF.

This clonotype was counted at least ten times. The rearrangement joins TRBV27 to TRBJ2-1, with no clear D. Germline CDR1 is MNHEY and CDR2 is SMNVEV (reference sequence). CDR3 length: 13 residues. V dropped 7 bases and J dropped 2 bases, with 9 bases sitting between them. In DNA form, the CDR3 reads TGTGCCAGCACTTTGGGCCCCTACAATGAGCAGTTCTTC. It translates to CASTLGPYNEQFF.

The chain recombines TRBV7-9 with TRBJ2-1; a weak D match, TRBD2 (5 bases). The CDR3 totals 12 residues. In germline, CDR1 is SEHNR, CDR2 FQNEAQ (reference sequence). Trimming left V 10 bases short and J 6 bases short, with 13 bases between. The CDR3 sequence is CAIRRLFNEQFF. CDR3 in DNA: TGTGCCATAAGGAGGCTCTTCAATGAGCAGTTCTTC.

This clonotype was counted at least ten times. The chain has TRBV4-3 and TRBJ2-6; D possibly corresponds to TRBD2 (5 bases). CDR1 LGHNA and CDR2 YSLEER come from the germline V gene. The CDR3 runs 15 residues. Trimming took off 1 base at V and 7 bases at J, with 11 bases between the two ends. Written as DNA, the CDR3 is TGCGCCAGCAGCCAAGGGGTCTCGGGAGCCAACGTCCTGACTTTC. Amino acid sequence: CASSQGVSGANVLTF.

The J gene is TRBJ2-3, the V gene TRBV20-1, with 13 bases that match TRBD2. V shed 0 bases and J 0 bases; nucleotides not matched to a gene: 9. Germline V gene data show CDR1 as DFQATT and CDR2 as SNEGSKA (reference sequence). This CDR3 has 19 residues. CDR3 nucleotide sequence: TGCAGTGCTAGAGATCCCCTAACTAGCGGGAGGGCCAGCACAGATACGCAGTATTTT. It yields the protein CSARDPLTSGRASTDTQYF.

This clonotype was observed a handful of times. This CDR3 reads CATSRLTSGRDYEQYF. CDR3 in DNA: TGTGCCACCAGCAGACTGACTAGCGGGAGGGATTACGAGCAGTACTTC. The chain combines TRBV15 with TRBJ2-7; 14 positions agree with TRBD2. The germline gives CDR1 LNHNV, CDR2 YYDKDF (reference sequence). V lost 2 bases and J lost 4; bases outside the gene matches: 4. This CDR3 region has 16 residues.

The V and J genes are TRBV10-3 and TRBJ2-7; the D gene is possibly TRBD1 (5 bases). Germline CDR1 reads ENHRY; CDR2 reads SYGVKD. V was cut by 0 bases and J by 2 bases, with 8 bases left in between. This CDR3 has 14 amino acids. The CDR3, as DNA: TGTGCCATCAGTGAGTCGGGGCTAGCCTACGAGCAGTACTTC. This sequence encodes CAISESGLAYEQYF.